Shown below are 25 T cell receptor beta chains from a single sample sequenced in a study of blood T cell repertoires in COVID-19. Sequenced by immunoSEQ multiplex PCR; TCRdb stores in-frame clones only, minus some. This table holds over 25,000 clones, nearly 90% found once. The specimen sequenced was peripheral blood. The source of these receptors is a woman aged 60-75 years with active COVID-19.

The rearrangement links TRBV6-6 to TRBJ2-4; no firm D call. Germline V lookup: CDR1 MNHNY, CDR2 SVGAGI (reference sequence). Trimming took 6 bases from V and 1 from J, leaving 10 bases between them. The CDR3 sequence is 14 residues long. The CDR3 region has the DNA TGTGCCAGCAGCATTGAGCGCGCCAAAAACATTCAGTACTTC. It is translated as CASSIERAKNIQYF.

This clone was seen just once. The rearrangement uses TRBV13 and TRBJ2-2; 10 bases fit TRBD2. V was pared by 2 bases and J by 1 base, with 10 bases of the junction left unmatched. In germline, CDR1 is PRHDT, CDR2 FYEKMQ (reference sequence). There are 19 residues in the CDR3. The CDR3 spells CASSLTWGTSVKNTGELFF. CDR3 coding DNA: TGTGCCAGCAGCTTAACGTGGGGGACTAGCGTAAAGAACACCGGGGAGCTGTTTTTT.

The genes are TRBV11-2 and TRBJ2-1; TRBD2 aligns across 12 bases. CDR3 size: 15 residues. Germline assignment: CDR1 SGHAT and CDR2 FQNNGV. Trimming at V came to 5 bases and at J to 4 bases, leaving 3 bases not matched to a gene. CDR3 nucleotide sequence: TGTGCCAGCAGCCGCGGGACTAGCGGGTACAATGAGCAGTTCTTC. Its translation: CASSRGTSGYNEQFF.

This chain joins TRBV2 and TRBJ2-2, with a tentative D call TRBD1 (5 bases). CDR1 is SNHLY, CDR2 FYNNEI, per germline. V was pared by 6 bases and J by 5 bases, with 7 bases between. There are 12 residues in the CDR3. The CDR3 coding sequence is TGTGCCAGCAGGGGGCGAACCGGGGAGCTGTTTTTT. Protein: CASRGRTGELFF.

V usage is TRBV3-1 (or the pseudogene TRBV3-2) and J usage is TRBJ2-7; tentative D call: TRBD2 (6 bases). The CDR3 length is 16 residues. Trimming cost V 3 bases and J 6 bases, with 21 bases left between them. The V gene's germline CDR1 is LGHDT and CDR2 YNNKEL (reference sequence). Written as DNA, the CDR3 is TGTGCCAGCAGCCACGGAAATAGGGCGGGACGTGGCGAGCAGTACTTC. The encoded protein is CASSHGNRAGRGEQYF.

This chain uses TRBV18 with TRBJ2-7, with D maybe TRBD2 (7 bases). Germline CDR1 KGHSH, CDR2 LQKENI. The CDR3 extends over 15 amino acids. The V gene lost 0 bases and the J gene lost 5 bases, with 14 bases spanning the gap. The CDR3 nucleotides are TGTGCCAGCTCACCACCCGGGGGGCGAGGGGACGAGCAGTACTTC. Its protein is CASSPPGGRGDEQYF.

The rearrangement uses TRBV2 and TRBJ1-1, with D perhaps TRBD1 (6 bases). In germline, CDR1 is SNHLY, CDR2 FYNNEI. This CDR3 has 16 residues. V gave up 9 bases and J gave up 1 base, with 21 bases separating them. The CDR3 sequence: CASLNGQGRGNTEAFF. CDR3 coding DNA: TGTGCCAGTCTGAACGGGCAGGGGAGGGGGAACACTGAAGCTTTCTTT.

This clone was counted only a few times. The chain employs TRBV10-1 and TRBJ2-3; 7 nucleotides line up with TRBD2. CDR1 is WNHNN and CDR2 is SYGVQD in the germline V gene (reference sequence). V shed 4 bases, J shed 4 bases, and the junction held 17 bases outside the gene matches. The CDR3 extends over 18 amino acids. This chain's CDR3 is CASSAGGRRSSGSDTQYF. CDR3 in DNA: TGCGCCAGCAGTGCGGGAGGAAGGCGGTCCAGTGGTTCAGATACGCAGTATTTT.

The chain carries TRBV25-1 and TRBJ2-5; 8 bases match TRBD2. This CDR3 comprises 16 residues. Trimming removed 1 base from V and 1 base from J; junction bases left unmatched: 5. In germline, CDR1 is MGHDK, CDR2 SYGVNS. The CDR3 DNA sequence: TGTGCCAGCAGTGAATTGGGTAGCGGGGCCCAAGAGACCCAGTACTTC. Its protein is CASSELGSGAQETQYF.

This sequence joins TRBV7-9 and TRBJ2-2, with a tentative D call TRBD2 (6 bases). The CDR3 is made up of 15 amino acids. CDR1 and CDR2 from the germline V gene are SEHNR and FQNEAQ (reference sequence). Deletions cut 5 bases from V and 4 bases from J, with 14 bases between. Here the CDR3 reads CASSPREKVTGELFF. DNA of the CDR3: TGTGCCAGCAGCCCCCGGGAGAAGGTCACCGGGGAGCTGTTTTTT.

The chain uses TRBV27 and TRBJ2-1; 12 nucleotides line up with TRBD2. Losses at the gene ends were 5 bases for V and 7 bases for J; bases not matched to a gene: 3. Germline CDR1 and CDR2: MNHEY and SMNVEV (reference sequence). The CDR3 totals 14 residues. CDR3 in amino acids: CASSPTSGRNEQFF. The CDR3 DNA follows: TGTGCCAGCAGTCCGACTAGCGGGAGAAATGAGCAGTTCTTC.

V is TRBV30 and J is TRBJ2-7, with D uncertain. Trimming removed 0 bases at V and 3 bases at J, with 12 bases between. CDR1 and CDR2 from the germline V gene are GTSNPN and SVGIG (reference sequence). The CDR3 loop spans 14 amino acids. The CDR3 spells CAWSVGGSLYEQYF. CDR3 DNA: TGTGCCTGGAGTGTTGGCGGCAGCCTCTACGAGCAGTACTTC.

The chain carries TRBV7-8 and TRBJ2-1; TRBD2 matches 10 bases. Germline loops: CDR1 SGHVS, CDR2 FQNEAQ. Trimming at V came to 5 bases and at J to 2 bases, leaving 9 bases not matched to a gene. The CDR3 covers 17 residues. The CDR3 protein is CASSPLSGRGPYNEQFF. The CDR3 nucleotides read TGTGCCAGCAGCCCTCTGAGCGGGAGGGGCCCCTACAATGAGCAGTTCTTC.

The CDR3 coding sequence is TGTGCCAGCAGCCCGCGGGAGCACTACGAGCAGTACTTC. This translates into CASSPREHYEQYF. The chain links TRBV9 to TRBJ2-7; TRBD2 matches at 7 bases. The CDR3 spans 13 residues. Germline-derived CDR1 and CDR2 are SGDLS and YYNGEE. V shed 4 bases and J 3 bases; nucleotides not matched to a gene: 4. Drawing the rest from reference TRBV9 and TRBJ2-7, the complete variable domain is DSGVTQTPKHLITATGQRVTLRCSPRSGDLSVYWYQQSLDQGLQFLIQYYNGEERAKGNILERFSAQQFPDLHSELNLSSLELGDSALYFCASSPREHYEQYFGPGTRLTVT.

The chain employs TRBV3-1 (or the pseudogene TRBV3-2) and TRBJ2-1; 7 bases align to TRBD2. Germline CDR1 is LGHDT and CDR2 is YNNKEL (reference sequence). CDR3 length equals 20 residues. With V trimmed by 8 bases and J by 5 bases, 27 bases remained unmatched. The CDR3 protein is CASGASLRSGPSGRNNEQFF. Here the CDR3 DNA reads TGTGCCAGCGGCGCGAGCCTAAGGTCCGGCCCTAGCGGAAGAAACAATGAGCAGTTCTTC.

The rearrangement joins TRBV11-2 to TRBJ1-1; 7 bases agree with TRBD1. Germline lookup yields CDR1 SGHAT and CDR2 FQNNGV. J gave up 3 bases and V 5 bases, and 9 bases lay outside the gene matches. The CDR3 loop spans 15 amino acids. CDR3 region: CASSTRQGWDTEAFF. Written as DNA, the CDR3 is TGTGCCAGCAGCACTCGACAGGGATGGGACACTGAAGCTTTCTTT.

V usage is TRBV7-8 and J usage is TRBJ2-2; TRBD2 agrees at 7 bases. Trimming cost V 5 bases and J 3 bases; bases outside gene matches: 9. This CDR3 region has 16 residues. Germline V gives CDR1 SGHVS, CDR2 FQNEAQ. The CDR3 loop is CASSHSGGRDTGELFF. In DNA, the CDR3 is TGTGCCAGCAGCCACAGCGGTGGGAGGGACACCGGGGAGCTGTTTTTT.

This clone appeared once. The CDR3 loop is CASGENEGNEQFF. The CDR3 nucleotides read TGTGCCAGTGGAGAGAACGAGGGCAATGAGCAGTTCTTC. The V gene is TRBV19, the J gene TRBJ2-1, with a possible D match to TRBD2 (5 bases). Germline CDR1 LNHDA, CDR2 SQIVND (reference sequence). The V end was cut by 8 bases, the J end by 6 bases, with 14 bases between. The CDR3 covers 13 residues.

This rearrangement joins TRBV10-3 to TRBJ1-4, with TRBD1 identical over 9 bases. Germline trimming cut 4 bases from V and 7 bases from J; bases unmatched to any gene: 4. The CDR3 covers 14 residues. The germline V gene has CDR1 ENHRY and CDR2 SYGVKD. CDR3 sequence: CAISADRGGEKLFF. The CDR3 nucleotides are TGTGCCATCAGTGCGGACAGGGGTGGTGAAAAACTGTTTTTT.

This chain links TRBV4-1 with TRBJ2-5; 9 nucleotides align to TRBD1. The trim removed 3 bases at V and 9 bases at J, leaving 26 bases unmatched. Germline lookup yields CDR1 MGHRA and CDR2 YSYEKL. The CDR3 loop spans 20 amino acids. The CDR3 sequence: CASSHGLEFGPGQGRVAQYF. In nucleotides, the CDR3 is TGCGCCAGCAGCCACGGCCTTGAGTTTGGACCGGGACAGGGAAGGGTCGCCCAGTACTTC.

The chain recombines TRBV30 with TRBJ1-1, with 9 bases aligning to TRBD1. The V gene's germline CDR1 is GTSNPN and CDR2 SVGIG (reference sequence). The V gene end was trimmed by 0 bases and the J gene end by 3 bases; junction bases not matched to a gene: 2. The CDR3 length is 14 residues. The CDR3 DNA is TGTGCCTGGAGTGTACGACAGGGGGACACTGAAGCTTTCTTT. Translated, it gives CAWSVRQGDTEAFF. Supplemented by reference TRBV30 and TRBJ1-1, the full variable domain reads SQTIHQWPATLVQPVGSPLSLECTVEGTSNPNLYWYRQAAGRGLQLLFYSVGIGQISSEVPQNLSASRPQDRQFILSSKKLLLSDSGFYLCAWSVRQGDTEAFFGQGTRLTVV.

The chain is built from TRBV5-1 and TRBJ2-2, with 14 bases lining up with TRBD2. V lost 4 bases to trimming and J lost 1 base; unmatched junction nucleotides: 0. This CDR3 contains 16 residues. The germline V gene encodes CDR1 SGHRS and CDR2 YFSETQ. As DNA, the CDR3 is TGCGCCAGCAGCGGGACTAGCGGGGGGAACACCGGGGAGCTGTTTTTT. Its protein is CASSGTSGGNTGELFF.

The rearrangement uses TRBV21-1 and TRBJ2-1; TRBD2, the table's D call, was not compared with the DNA. TRBV21-1 has pseudogene status. The CDR3 loop spans 19 amino acids. CDR3 nucleotide sequence: TGTGCCAGCAGCACTCGATATCTCGGAGAACGATATACCTACAATGAGCAGTTCTTC. It codes for CASSTRYLGERYTYNEQFF.

This rearrangement joins TRBV12-5 to TRBJ2-2, with D unclear. The germline V and J ends were trimmed by 4 bases and 4 bases, with 7 bases remaining between them. Germline CDR1 and CDR2: LGHNT and FRNRAP. CDR3 length: 13 residues. In DNA form, the CDR3 reads TGTGCTAGTGGTTCCCTAACCACCGGGGAGCTGTTTTTT. It specifies CASGSLTTGELFF.

The rearrangement links TRBV4-3 to TRBJ2-1; D is unclear. The CDR3 extends over 14 amino acids. From germline, CDR1 is LGHNA and CDR2 YSLEER. V was pared by 0 bases and J by 6 bases, with 9 bases between. CDR3 residues: CASSQDTSRNEQFF. CDR3 coding DNA: TGCGCCAGCAGCCAAGATACCTCGCGCAATGAGCAGTTCTTC.